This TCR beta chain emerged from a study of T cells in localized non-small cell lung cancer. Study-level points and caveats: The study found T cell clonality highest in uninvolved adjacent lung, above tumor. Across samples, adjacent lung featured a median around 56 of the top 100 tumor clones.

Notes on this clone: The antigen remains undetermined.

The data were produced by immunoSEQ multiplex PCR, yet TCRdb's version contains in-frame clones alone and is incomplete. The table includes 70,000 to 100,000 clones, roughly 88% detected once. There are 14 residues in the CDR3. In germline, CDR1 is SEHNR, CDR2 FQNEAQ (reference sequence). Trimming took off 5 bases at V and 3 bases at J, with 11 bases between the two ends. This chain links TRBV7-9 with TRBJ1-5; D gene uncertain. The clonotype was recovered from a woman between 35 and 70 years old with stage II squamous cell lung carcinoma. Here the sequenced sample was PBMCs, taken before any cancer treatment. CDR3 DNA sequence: TGTGCCAGCAGCCGAGGCGAGACCAATCAGCCCCAGCATTTT. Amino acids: CASSRGETNQPQHF.